Included here is one TCR beta chain sequence, with context. This record comes from a study of blood T cell repertoires in COVID-19. Under the authors' procedure: Estimates of nucleated cell counts were drawn from the amplification of reference gene primers. Sequencing used immunoSEQ multiplex PCR; TCRdb keeps in-frame clones, though not all of them. V and J calls and clone size are those listed in that table; D and trimming were worked out from the DNA. The sample holds 55,000 to 70,000 clones, 88% seen once. This TCR came from a woman in her sixties or seventies with COVID-19, enrolled during active disease. What was sequenced was peripheral blood.

CDR3 sequence (DNA): TGTGCCAGCAGCTTGCAGGGGGCAGCAGATACGCAGTATTTT. The encoded protein is CASSLQGAADTQYF. The chain combines TRBV5-4 with TRBJ2-3; 8 bases map to TRBD1. Germline V gives CDR1 SGHNT, CDR2 YYREEE (reference sequence). The CDR3 runs 14 residues. V lost 1 base, J lost 4 bases, and 2 bases stayed unmatched.